This T cell receptor (beta chain) is drawn from a study of CD8 T cells in Susac syndrome. This clonotype was observed once. CDR3 length: 15 amino acids. V dropped 6 bases and J dropped 4; count of bases not matched to a gene: 7. The germline V gene encodes CDR1 MNHEY and CDR2 SVGAGI. Negative isolation was applied to CD8+ and CD4+ T cells, and FACS enrichment was applied to TEMRA cells. RNA, at roughly 0.5 to 1 ug, was reverse transcribed with random hexamers. TCRdb reprocessed the immunoSEQ multiplex PCR reads via MiXCR and lists one record per CDR3 protein. The sample includes over 100,000 distinct CDR3 sequences, 96% of them seen just once.

Sequencing used CD4+ T cells from PBMCs. The receptor's source is a human donor with Susac syndrome. This rearrangement joins TRBV6-5 to TRBJ2-2; 8 positions agree with TRBD2. The chain's CDR3 is CASRRAGGSTGELFF. In nucleotides, the CDR3 is TGTGCCAGCAGAAGGGCGGGAGGATCCACCGGGGAGCTGTTTTTT.